This T cell receptor (beta chain) was documented in a study of cytomegalovirus exposure and HLA in healthy donors (TCRdb year 2017). A note on the overall study: According to a later analysis, one platform produced both the 100 to 150 validation repertoires and the roughly 650 repertoires of the first cohort. The study combined high-throughput TCR immunosequencing, statistical association of individual TCRs with disease status, and machine learning to predict cytomegalovirus infection status. The study aimed to test whether signatures of past pathogen exposure could be identified by cataloging public T cell receptors. Besides the first cohort of roughly 700 subjects, a separate validation cohort made up of around 120 different subjects was used. Points the paper makes about the study in general: In vitro tests confirmed that a few of the cytomegalovirus-associated TCR beta chains recognize cytomegalovirus antigens. The authors suggested that the approach could potentially be generalized to other disease states and immunological phenotypes. Cytomegalovirus status was reported to be diagnosed by the classifier with high specificity and sensitivity in both the original and validation cohorts. A later analysis had no HLA typing for the validation cohort, so co-occurrence there was scored across all 130 or so repertoires. While some public TCRs were present in many individuals, most TCR sequences turned up only very rarely across donors. The study listed 164 TCR beta chains as associated with cytomegalovirus. A later analysis found that TCRs clustered in the first cohort also tended to co-occur in the roughly 110 validation repertoires, with approximately 95% of cluster scores above 0.

This clone was detected a few times. It has no known antigen specificity. No qualities accompany the bases; no much larger clone lies one base away. The cysteine opens and the phenylalanine closes a CDR3 of 15 amino acids. This entry keeps only the CDR3 DNA: 45 bases, framed from base 1. CDR1 SGDLS and CDR2 YYNGEE were looked up in the germline V gene. V and J are truncated by 0 bases and 3 bases respectively, leaving an intervening sequence of 12 bases. The donors were included in the validation cohort of some 110 subjects, a group kept apart from the roughly 680-subject first cohort. Receptors were amplified or captured by the immunoSEQ multiplex PCR assay. Per the authors' processing: To diagnose cytomegalovirus status from the catalog of TCR beta chain sequences, a statistical classification framework was built. TCRdb took over this immuneACCESS table, retaining in-frame rearrangements with V and J assigned. Such tables are incomplete; in checked studies, under half of the missing clones stem from an unresolved V gene, and the remainder is unexplained. D and trimming were read from the DNA, whereas the V and J calls and clone size are those reported in that table. In all, the sample holds around 200,000 clones, and about 81% of those were seen once. The ten most abundant clones make up around 1.2% of the sample.

The specimen was PBMCs. Rearrangement joined TRBV9 to TRBJ1-1, with the D segment identity uncertain. The receptor comes from a woman between 25 and 40 years old in good health and CMV-seronegative. The bases are TGTGCCAGCAGCGTAGATCTAAACAGAGACACTGAAGCTTTCTTT. This sequence encodes CASSVDLNRDTEAFF. The full variable domain, with segments outside the CDR3 supplied by the reference TRBV9 and TRBJ1-1 proteins, appears as DSGVTQTPKHLITATGQRVTLRCSPRSGDLSVYWYQQSLDQGLQFLIQYYNGEERAKGNILERFSAQQFPDLHSELNLSSLELGDSALYFCASSVDLNRDTEAFFGQGTRLTVV.